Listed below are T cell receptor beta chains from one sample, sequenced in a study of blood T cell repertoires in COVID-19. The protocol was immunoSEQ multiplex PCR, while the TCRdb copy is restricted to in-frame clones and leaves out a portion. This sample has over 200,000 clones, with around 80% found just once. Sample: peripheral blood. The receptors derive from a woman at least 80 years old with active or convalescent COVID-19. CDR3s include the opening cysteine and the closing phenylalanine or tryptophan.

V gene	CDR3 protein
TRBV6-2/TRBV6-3	CASSSRGRAQTQYF
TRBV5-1	CASSLEPLPSGANVLTF
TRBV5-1	CASSPGDSYTEAFF
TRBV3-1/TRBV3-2	CASSQPQTGRSSPLHF
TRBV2	CASSPSPTNYGYTF
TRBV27	CASSRTSSPQRGEQFF
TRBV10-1	CASRFRTGSNYGYTF
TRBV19	CASSSRAGNTIYF
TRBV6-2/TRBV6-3	CASSSNPGQGFYGYTF
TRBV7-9	CASSLLAGQETQYF
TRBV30	CAWTSTGVGYTF
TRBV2	CASSEGGSYNEQFF
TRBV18	CASSLLTAANYGYTF
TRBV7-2	CASSLGGQGFYGYTF
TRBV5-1	CASSAGQVDTEAFF
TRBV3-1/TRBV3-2	CASSQANWRAEAFF
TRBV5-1	CASSLGGVADTQYF
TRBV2	CASRGDSRMVIPCF
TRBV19	CASSIGQAGNQPQHF
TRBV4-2	CASSRLQTSGGNTDTQYF
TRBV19	CASSTGTGRETQYF
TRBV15	CATSRDLAGSGEQYF
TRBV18	CASSRSGASYEQYF
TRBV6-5	CASSYSSLGDQGYTF
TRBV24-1	CATSDSPGTGAYEQYF
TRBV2	CASSEGGWGLNSGANVLTF
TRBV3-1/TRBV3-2	CASSQAGTGRDSPLHF
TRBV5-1	CASSLRQGFEKLFF
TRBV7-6	CASSPNIPGGETQYF
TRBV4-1	CASSQDSRAREKLFF
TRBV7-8	CASSPWEGQETQYF
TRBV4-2	CASSHSQGDEQYF
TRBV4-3	CASSQEDRNYNEQFF
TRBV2	CASSGDRESYNEQFF
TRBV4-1	CASSRDRTQETQYF
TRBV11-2	CASSPRGVMTGELFF
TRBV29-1	CSVAWTAKYEQYF
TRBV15	CATSRDLQNEKLFF
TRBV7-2	CASSILARETQYF
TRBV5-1	CASSLEGVNEKLFF
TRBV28	CASRRDRGWGTEAFF
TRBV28	CASSLTSAMQYF
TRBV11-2	CASSFGKGVDTQYF
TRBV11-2	CASRTDNYNEQFF
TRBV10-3	CAISESGVDIQYF
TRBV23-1	CASSLNGTYEQYF